Following are 22 T cell receptor beta chains from one sample sequenced in a study of CD8+ T cells in alopecia areata. As to treatment: oral pan-JAK inhibitor, 5-10 mg twice daily. In each case, RNA was isolated and then reverse transcribed into cDNA as the sequencing template. Only in-frame clones appear in the TCRdb table, and some are missing; sequencing was by immunoSEQ multiplex PCR. The sample has about 210,000 clones; roughly two fifths are singletons. The source material was CD4+ T cells sorted from blood, sampled around week 31, from a patient treated with tofacitinib. These receptors all stem from a human donor with alopecia areata.

The chain is built from TRBV19 and TRBJ1-5; no clear D gene. The germline V gene encodes CDR1 LNHDA and CDR2 SQIVND (reference sequence). The CDR3 extends over 13 amino acids. Trimming took off 5 bases at V and 4 bases at J, with 9 bases between the two ends. CDR3 sequence reads: CASSEQINQPQHF. Written as DNA, the CDR3 is TGTGCCAGTAGTGAGCAGATAAATCAGCCCCAGCATTTT.

The gene calls are TRBV29-1 and TRBJ2-7; D gene uncertain. V dropped 7 bases and J dropped 4 bases, with 17 bases sitting between them. CDR1 SQVTM and CDR2 ANQGSEA come from the germline V gene. The CDR3 runs to 13 residues. The CDR3 DNA follows: TGCAGCGCTCGACGAGGCCAGACATACGAGCAGTACTTC. Its translation is CSARRGQTYEQYF.

This clone was observed a few times. The V call is TRBV5-5, the J call TRBJ2-5, with TRBD1 matching over 7 bases. The CDR3 has 14 residues. The V gene's germline CDR1 is SGHKS and CDR2 YYEKEE (reference sequence). The V segment lost 3 bases and the J segment 1 base; nucleotides outside the gene matches: 3. This chain's CDR3 is CASSSPGGQETQYF. Written as DNA, the CDR3 is TGTGCCAGCAGCTCCCCAGGGGGCCAAGAGACCCAGTACTTC.

This clone showed up just a few times. V is TRBV5-1 and J is TRBJ2-3; D is unresolved. The germline V gene encodes CDR1 SGHRS and CDR2 YFSETQ. There are 13 residues in the CDR3. Trimming shortened V by 4 bases and J by 0 bases, and 6 bases separated the two germline ends. The DNA of the CDR3 is TGCGCCAGCAGCGAACCTAGCACAGATACGCAGTATTTT. This sequence encodes CASSEPSTDTQYF.

The chain uses TRBV29-1 and TRBJ2-7; D may be TRBD1 or TRBD2 (6 bases each). Trimming took 5 bases from V and 4 from J, leaving 21 bases between them. The CDR3 runs 15 residues. From germline, CDR1 is SQVTM and CDR2 ANQGSEA. As DNA, the CDR3 is TGCAGCGTTTTACGGAGGGGGACGTCGACTTACGAGCAGTACTTC. This translates into CSVLRRGTSTYEQYF.

Ten or more counts support this clone. This sequence joins TRBV5-1 and TRBJ2-3; the D gene is possibly TRBD2 (7 bases). The CDR3 sequence is 14 residues long. Looked up from germline, CDR1 is SGHRS and CDR2 is YFSETQ. V dropped 3 bases and J dropped 5 bases, with 13 bases sitting between them. The chain's CDR3 is CASSSRRGQDTQYF. The DNA for the CDR3 is TGCGCCAGCAGCTCTAGGCGGGGGCAAGATACGCAGTATTTT.

V gene TRBV7-2 combines with J gene TRBJ2-7; 10 bases are shared with TRBD2. CDR1 SGHTA and CDR2 FQGNSA come from the germline V gene. The junction had 9 bases not matched to a gene; V was cut back by 0 bases and J by 4 bases. The CDR3 consists of 17 residues. The CDR3 coding sequence is TGTGCCAGCAGCTTAGCCGTAGGAGCGGGAGGGGCATACGAGCAGTACTTC. Translated, it gives CASSLAVGAGGAYEQYF. The full variable domain, completed using reference TRBV7-2 and TRBJ2-7, is GAGVSQSPSNKVTEKGKDVELRCDPISGHTALYWYRQSLGQGLEFLIYFQGNSAPDKSGLPSDRFSAERTGGSVSTLTIQRTQQEDSAVYLCASSLAVGAGGAYEQYFGPGTRLTVT.

There are a few counts of this clone. The CDR3 spells CASRMGPGNEQFF. The CDR3 region has the DNA TGTGCCAGTAGAATGGGCCCAGGGAATGAGCAGTTCTTC. The chain employs TRBV19 and TRBJ2-1; a possible D gene is TRBD1 (5 bases). V lost 6 bases and J 7 bases, leaving 13 bases between the germline ends. The CDR3 has 13 residues. In germline, CDR1 is LNHDA, CDR2 SQIVND (reference sequence).

This clone was seen a handful of times. V usage is TRBV6-6 and J usage is TRBJ1-2; 11 positions agree with TRBD1. The CDR3 has 15 amino acids. The ends lost 6 bases at V and 2 bases at J; junction bases unmatched: 5. Looked up from germline, CDR1 is MNHNY and CDR2 is SVGAGI (reference sequence). The CDR3 region has the DNA TGTGCCAGCAGACCGGGACAGGGGGGGAACTATGGCTACACCTTC. Encoded protein: CASRPGQGGNYGYTF.

The chain joins TRBV28 to TRBJ2-1; D tentatively fits TRBD1 or TRBD2 (5 bases each). V was cut by 4 bases and J by 1 base, with 11 bases left in between. The germline CDR1 and CDR2 sequences are MDHEN and SYDVKM. This CDR3 spans 15 amino acids. This CDR3 is CASSSPGRSYNEQFF. CDR3 sequence (DNA): TGTGCCAGCAGTTCCCCAGGGAGATCCTACAATGAGCAGTTCTTC. The whole variable domain, filled in from reference TRBV28 and TRBJ2-1, reads DVKVTQSSRYLVKRTGEKVFLECVQDMDHENMFWYRQDPGLGLRLIYFSYDVKMKEKGDIPEGYSVSREKKERFSLILESASTNQTSMYLCASSSPGRSYNEQFFGPGTRLTVL.

V is TRBV19 and J is TRBJ1-3; D is unclear. V was shortened by 5 bases and J by 5 bases, with 10 bases between the two germline ends. Per the germline V gene, CDR1 is LNHDA and CDR2 is SQIVND (reference sequence). This CDR3 has 13 amino acids. CDR3 sequence: CASSPASRNTIYF. The CDR3 DNA reads as TGTGCCAGTAGTCCCGCCAGCAGAAACACCATATATTTT.

This clone was picked up a small number of times. The chain joins TRBV6-5 to TRBJ1-2; a possible D gene is TRBD1 (5 bases). This CDR3 contains 15 residues. Germline CDR1 is MNHEY and CDR2 is SVGAGI. The V end was cut by 4 bases, the J end by 0 bases, with 12 bases between. The CDR3 reads CASSFRQTTNYGYTF. The CDR3 nucleotides are TGTGCCAGCAGTTTTAGACAGACTACTAACTATGGCTACACCTTC.

This clone was seen only a few times. V is TRBV10-3 and J is TRBJ2-1; 9 bases line up with TRBD1. The CDR3 covers 13 residues. CDR1 and CDR2 (germline): ENHRY, SYGVKD. Germline trimming cut 0 bases from V and 15 bases from J; bases unmatched to any gene: 6. The CDR3 here is CAISESEGQGWFF. The CDR3 nucleotides read TGTGCCATCAGTGAGTCTGAGGGACAGGGATGGTTCTTC.

This sequence joins TRBV29-1 and TRBJ2-1; D tentatively reads TRBD1 or TRBD2 (5 bases each). Trimming removed 6 bases at V and 1 base at J, with 16 bases between. The CDR3 is 15 amino acids. The germline CDR1 and CDR2 sequences are SQVTM and ANQGSEA. The CDR3 here is CSVLPGTESYNEQFF. In nucleotides, the CDR3 is TGCAGCGTCTTGCCAGGGACGGAATCCTACAATGAGCAGTTCTTC.

The rearrangement uses TRBV6-5 and TRBJ2-7, with 7 bases lining up with TRBD1. The germline V gene has CDR1 MNHEY and CDR2 SVGAGI. Trimming at V came to 7 bases and at J to 4 bases, leaving 7 bases not matched to a gene. The CDR3 contains 13 residues. In DNA, the CDR3 is TGTGCCAGCAAGCCGGGACAGAGTTACGAGCAGTACTTC. Translated, it gives CASKPGQSYEQYF.

In its sample, this clone was seen a few times. This sequence joins TRBV11-2 and TRBJ2-1; 10 positions match TRBD2. The CDR3 is 16 amino acids. J gave up 8 bases and V 0 bases, and 7 bases lay outside the gene matches. Germline V gives CDR1 SGHAT, CDR2 FQNNGV. The CDR3 DNA follows: TGTGCCAGCAGCTTAGAGGCTAGCGGGAGTTTCTATGAGCAGTTCTTC. Residues: CASSLEASGSFYEQFF.

The chain joins TRBV18 to TRBJ1-4, with unresolved D. Germline-derived CDR1 and CDR2 are KGHSH and LQKENI. The CDR3 spans 15 residues. The V end was cut by 1 base, the J end by 8 bases, with 14 bases between. The CDR3 DNA is TGTGCCAGCTCACCACAGGGTGGGCCACAAGAAAAACTGTTTTTT. This sequence encodes CASSPQGGPQEKLFF.

This clone turned up a few times. The chain combines TRBV5-1 with TRBJ2-7, with no clear D. The germline V gene encodes CDR1 SGHRS and CDR2 YFSETQ. With 1 base removed from V and 2 bases from J, the gap between germline ends came to 7 bases. The CDR3 is 13 residues long. This CDR3 is CASSLQAAYEQYF. CDR3 coding DNA: TGCGCCAGCAGCTTGCAGGCCGCCTACGAGCAGTACTTC.

The V and J genes are TRBV19 and TRBJ1-1; D is perhaps TRBD1 (5 bases). Between the trimmed V and J ends, which lost 7 bases and 4 bases, there was a span of 19 bases. The CDR3 length is 15 residues. Germline CDR1 LNHDA, CDR2 SQIVND (reference sequence). The CDR3 DNA follows: TGTGCCAGTACCCCCCTCGCTTCCAGGGCCACTGAAGCTTTCTTT. This sequence encodes CASTPLASRATEAFF.

The chain has TRBV30 and TRBJ2-1; D gene ambiguous. Germline V CDR1 and CDR2: GTSNPN, SVGIG (reference sequence). The length of the CDR3 is 10 residues. V dropped 3 bases and J dropped 10 bases, with 7 bases sitting between them. The chain's CDR3 is CAWRSPEQFF. The CDR3 DNA follows: TGTGCCTGGAGATCTCCCGAGCAGTTCTTC.

A note on this clone: Other DNA sequences in this sample translate to the same CDR3. The CDR3 DNA sequence: TGTGCCAGCAGCCCCCGGGGCAGCACAGATACGCAGTATTTT. Protein: CASSPRGSTDTQYF. The V call is TRBV7-9, the J call TRBJ2-3; D is perhaps TRBD1 or TRBD2 (5 bases each). V dropped 5 bases and J dropped 0 bases, with 9 bases sitting between them. The length of the CDR3 is 14 residues. Germline CDR1 reads SEHNR; CDR2 reads FQNEAQ (reference sequence).

V is TRBV6-5 and J is TRBJ1-2; D perhaps matches TRBD1 (5 bases). V shed 0 bases and J shed 4 bases, with 12 bases lying between them. The V gene's germline CDR1 is MNHEY and CDR2 SVGAGI. The CDR3 sequence is 15 residues long. The CDR3 reads CASSYSIGGGYGYTF. The CDR3 nucleotides are TGTGCCAGCAGTTACTCGATCGGGGGTGGCTATGGCTACACCTTC.